The 19 T cell receptor beta chains in this list originate from one sample, sequenced in a study of T cell repertoires in cytomegalovirus infection. Their cognate antigens are unknown. TCRdb reanalysed the reads using MiXCR and keeps one entry per CDR3 protein. This table holds hundreds of thousands of distinct CDR3 sequences, roughly 30% found once. The sample here was cultured PBMCs, taken from culture after CMV antigen stimulation. The receptors come from a human donor in good health (CMV status not recorded). Some clones in this sample may be carry-over from other donors' samples.

This clonotype came up many times. V usage is TRBV4-2 and J usage is TRBJ2-2; 11 nucleotides align to TRBD1. V lost 0 bases, J lost 6 bases, and 9 bases stayed unmatched. The CDR3 contains 18 residues. The germline gives CDR1 LGHNA, CDR2 YNFKEQ. CDR3 DNA: TGTGCCAGCAGCCAAGATTGGACAGGGGGCGCGGGGGCCGGGGAGCTGTTTTTT. Its protein product is CASSQDWTGGAGAGELFF.

This sequence joins TRBV6-1 and TRBJ2-3; TRBD2 matches 7 bases. Germline V lookup: CDR1 MNHNS, CDR2 SASEGT. The CDR3 spans 16 residues. The trim removed 6 bases at V and 2 bases at J, leaving 11 bases unmatched. CDR3 amino acids: CASSLGEGRHTDTQYF. The CDR3 DNA sequence: TGTGCCAGCAGCCTGGGGGAGGGCCGCCACACAGATACGCAGTATTTT.

This clonotype was seen more than once but under ten times. The chain couples TRBV6-1 to TRBJ1-2; 8 bases align to TRBD1. Germline lookup yields CDR1 MNHNS and CDR2 SASEGT. The trim removed 11 bases at V and 4 bases at J, leaving 9 bases unmatched. The CDR3 runs 13 residues. This CDR3 is CAGTGGGGYGYTF. CDR3 nucleotide sequence: TGTGCCGGCACAGGGGGAGGCGGCTATGGCTACACCTTC.

This clonotype was picked up a small number of times. The chain joins TRBV20-1 to TRBJ2-3; D perhaps matches TRBD1 (5 bases). In germline, CDR1 is DFQATT, CDR2 SNEGSKA (reference sequence). V shed 6 bases and J shed 5 bases, with 9 bases lying between them. The CDR3 is 11 residues long. The DNA of the CDR3 is TGCAGTGCCAAGCAGGGAGATACGCAGTATTTT. It encodes CSAKQGDTQYF.

This chain uses TRBV20-1 with TRBJ2-1, with 7 bases matching TRBD2. This CDR3 contains 17 residues. The germline V gene encodes CDR1 DFQATT and CDR2 SNEGSKA (reference sequence). The V gene end was trimmed by 3 bases and the J gene end by 5 bases; junction bases not matched to a gene: 16. The CDR3 region has the DNA TGCAGTGCTAGGGATATGATGGGACTAAGCGGGCACAATGAGCAGTTCTTC. It is translated as CSARDMMGLSGHNEQFF.

This clonotype was counted a few times. The V and J genes are TRBV10-3 and TRBJ1-5, with 7 bases fitting TRBD1. After removal of 8 bases from V and 3 bases from J, the junction contained 7 bases not matched to a gene. This CDR3 spans 14 amino acids. The germline CDR1 and CDR2 sequences are ENHRY and SYGVKD. The CDR3 here is CAIGPGQDNQPQHF. The CDR3 coding sequence is TGTGCCATCGGGCCAGGACAGGACAATCAGCCCCAGCATTTT.

The chain joins TRBV2 to TRBJ2-5; D perhaps matches TRBD2 (6 bases). Between the trimmed V and J ends, which lost 8 bases and 1 base, there was a span of 8 bases. This CDR3 is 12 amino acids long. CDR1 is SNHLY, CDR2 FYNNEI, per germline. The chain's CDR3 is CASVAVQETQYF. The CDR3 bases are TGTGCCAGCGTAGCGGTCCAAGAGACCCAGTACTTC. The variable domain in full, completed from reference TRBV2 and TRBJ2-5, reads EPEVTQTPSHQVTQMGQEVILRCVPISNHLYFYWYRQILGQKVEFLVSFYNNEISEKSEIFDDQFSVERPDGSNFTLKIRSTKLEDSAMYFCASVAVQETQYFGPGTRLLVL.

The CDR3 nucleotides are TGTGCCAGCGGCCCGGCGCGGGGACGGGAGACCCAGTACTTC. Amino acids: CASGPARGRETQYF. The chain combines TRBV2 with TRBJ2-5; weak D call: TRBD2 (6 bases). Trimming took off 8 bases at V and 5 bases at J, with 18 bases between the two ends. CDR1 and CDR2 (germline): SNHLY, FYNNEI. The CDR3 is made up of 14 amino acids.

This chain joins TRBV12-3 or TRBV12-4 and TRBJ2-7; maybe TRBD2 (6 bases). CDR3 length: 17 residues. The V end was cut by 6 bases, the J end by 1 base, with 22 bases between. CDR3 loop: CASSPGGLGSRSYEQYF. The CDR3 DNA sequence: TGTGCCAGCAGCCCCGGGGGTCTGGGGTCCCGGTCCTACGAGCAGTACTTC.

This chain links TRBV6-2 or TRBV6-3 with TRBJ2-5, with 7 positions matching TRBD2. The CDR3 contains 13 residues. Germline CDR1 is MNHEY and CDR2 is SVGEGT. CDR3 bases: TGTGCTTCCCGGCGGGAGAGGTTGAAGACCCAGTACTTC. Its translation: CASRRERLKTQYF.

The chain employs TRBV18 and TRBJ1-4; no reliable D call. This CDR3 region has 15 residues. V lost 0 bases to trimming and J lost 3 bases, with 8 bases between them. Germline CDR1 KGHSH, CDR2 LQKENI. CDR3 nucleotides: TGTGCCAGCTCACCACCTGGGGTTCCTAATGAAAAACTGTTTTTT. This codes for CASSPPGVPNEKLFF.

This clonotype was seen more than once but under ten times. The V and J genes are TRBV12-3 or TRBV12-4 and TRBJ1-5; D not resolved. This CDR3 spans 13 amino acids. V lost 4 bases to trimming and J lost 5 bases, with 9 bases between them. The CDR3 DNA reads TGTGCCAGCAGTTATGCCCAGTATCAGCCCCAGCATTTT. Translating gives CASSYAQYQPQHF.

This clonotype was recorded a few times. J is TRBJ2-6 and V is TRBV28; a weak D match, TRBD1 (7 bases). With 8 bases removed from V and 0 bases from J, the gap between germline ends came to 17 bases. There are 17 residues in the CDR3. Germline assignment: CDR1 MDHEN and CDR2 SYDVKM. CDR3 region: CASGGTEVSSGANVLTF. CDR3 sequence (DNA): TGTGCCAGCGGAGGGACAGAGGTCAGCTCTGGGGCCAACGTCCTGACTTTC.

The V and J genes are TRBV6-2 or TRBV6-3 and TRBJ2-1; D possibly corresponds to TRBD1 (5 bases). CDR3 size: 14 residues. Trimming took off 2 bases at V and 6 bases at J, with 11 bases between the two ends. Germline values: CDR1 MNHEY, CDR2 SVGEGT. The CDR3 nucleotides read TGTGCCAGCAGTTACCCTCCAGGGCCCAATGAGCAGTTCTTC. Amino acids: CASSYPPGPNEQFF.

CDR3 coding DNA: TGTGCCAGCAGTTTAAGATTTCTTGGTAGCAATCAGCCCCAGCATTTT. It is translated as CASSLRFLGSNQPQHF. The V call is TRBV12-3 or TRBV12-4, the J call TRBJ1-5; D unresolved. Trimming cost V 2 bases and J 0 bases, with 11 bases left between them. CDR3 length: 16 residues.

This clonotype was recorded a few times. The chain links TRBV11-2 to TRBJ1-1, with D perhaps matching TRBD1 (6 bases). There are 14 residues in the CDR3. Germline V gives CDR1 SGHAT, CDR2 FQNNGV. Trimming pared 1 base from V and 6 bases from J, leaving 12 bases between. The CDR3: CASSLGFGGAEAFF. In nucleotides, the CDR3 is TGTGCCAGCAGCTTAGGTTTCGGGGGCGCTGAAGCTTTCTTT.

The chain is built from TRBV28 and TRBJ2-7; no firm D call. CDR1 is MDHEN and CDR2 is SYDVKM in the germline V gene. This CDR3 spans 11 amino acids. V lost 8 bases, J lost 2 bases, and 7 bases lay in between. This CDR3 reads CASAKPYEQYF. In nucleotides, the CDR3 is TGTGCCAGCGCCAAGCCCTACGAGCAGTACTTC. The variable domain in full, completed from reference TRBV28 and TRBJ2-7, reads DVKVTQSSRYLVKRTGEKVFLECVQDMDHENMFWYRQDPGLGLRLIYFSYDVKMKEKGDIPEGYSVSREKKERFSLILESASTNQTSMYLCASAKPYEQYFGPGTRLTVT.

There are a few counts of this clonotype. This sequence joins TRBV10-2 and TRBJ2-7, with a tentative D call TRBD1 (5 bases). This CDR3 is built from 15 residues. CDR1 and CDR2 (germline): WSHSY, SAAADI. Trimming cost V 4 bases and J 0 bases, with 13 bases left between them. The CDR3 loop reads CASSGQHRSSYEQYF. The CDR3 DNA follows: TGCGCCAGCAGTGGACAGCACAGGAGCTCCTACGAGCAGTACTTC.

This clonotype has more than one count but fewer than ten. The chain combines TRBV11-2 with TRBJ1-3, with 7 positions matching TRBD1. The CDR3 consists of 13 residues. Per germline, CDR1 SGHAT and CDR2 FQNNGV. Trimming took 5 bases from V and 7 from J; bases not matched to a gene: 5. This CDR3 reads CASSHTGANTIYF. In nucleotides, the CDR3 is TGTGCCAGCAGCCATACAGGGGCCAACACCATATATTTT.